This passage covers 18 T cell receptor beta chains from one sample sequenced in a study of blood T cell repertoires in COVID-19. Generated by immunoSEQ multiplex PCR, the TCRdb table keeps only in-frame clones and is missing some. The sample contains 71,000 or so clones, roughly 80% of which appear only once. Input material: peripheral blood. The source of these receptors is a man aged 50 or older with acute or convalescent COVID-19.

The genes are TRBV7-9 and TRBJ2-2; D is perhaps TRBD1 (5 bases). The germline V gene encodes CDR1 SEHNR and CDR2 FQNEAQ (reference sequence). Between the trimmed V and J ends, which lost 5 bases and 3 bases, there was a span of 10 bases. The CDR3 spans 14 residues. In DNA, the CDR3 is TGTGCCAGCAGCCCGCCGACAGACACCGGGGAGCTGTTTTTT. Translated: CASSPPTDTGELFF.

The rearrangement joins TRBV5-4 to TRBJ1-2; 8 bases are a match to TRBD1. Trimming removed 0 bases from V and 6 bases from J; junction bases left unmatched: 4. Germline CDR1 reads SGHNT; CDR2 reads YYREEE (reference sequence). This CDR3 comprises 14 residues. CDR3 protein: CASSLAGTGDGYTF. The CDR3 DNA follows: TGTGCCAGCAGCTTGGCCGGGACAGGCGATGGCTACACCTTC.

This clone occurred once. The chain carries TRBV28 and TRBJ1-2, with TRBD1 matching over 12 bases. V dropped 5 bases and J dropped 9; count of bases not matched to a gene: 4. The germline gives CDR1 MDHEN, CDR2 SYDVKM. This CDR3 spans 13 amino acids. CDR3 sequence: CASSGDRGRSYTF. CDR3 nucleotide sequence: TGTGCCAGCAGTGGGGACAGGGGGCGAAGCTACACCTTC.

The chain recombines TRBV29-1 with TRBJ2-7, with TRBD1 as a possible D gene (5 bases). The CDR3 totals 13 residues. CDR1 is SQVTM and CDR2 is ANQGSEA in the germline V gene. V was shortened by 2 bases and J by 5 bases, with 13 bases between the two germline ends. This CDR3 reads CSVESKWGHEQYF. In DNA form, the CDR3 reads TGCAGCGTTGAATCCAAGTGGGGCCACGAGCAGTACTTC.

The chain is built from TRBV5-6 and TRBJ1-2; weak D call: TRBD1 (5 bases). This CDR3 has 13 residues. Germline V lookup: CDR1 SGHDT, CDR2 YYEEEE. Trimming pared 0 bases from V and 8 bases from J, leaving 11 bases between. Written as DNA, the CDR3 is TGTGCCAGCAGCTTGGTCAGGGAAGGGGGCTACACCTTC. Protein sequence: CASSLVREGGYTF.

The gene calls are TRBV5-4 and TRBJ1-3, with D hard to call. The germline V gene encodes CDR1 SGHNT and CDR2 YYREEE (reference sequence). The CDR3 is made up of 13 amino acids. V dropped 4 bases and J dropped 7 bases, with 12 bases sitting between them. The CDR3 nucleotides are TGTGCCAGCAGCCGGGAAAGTGGGAACACCATATATTTT. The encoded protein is CASSRESGNTIYF.

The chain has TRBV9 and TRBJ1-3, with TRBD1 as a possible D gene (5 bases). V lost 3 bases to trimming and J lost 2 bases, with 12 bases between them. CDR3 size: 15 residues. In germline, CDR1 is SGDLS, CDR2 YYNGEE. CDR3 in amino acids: CASSAGGPTGNTIYF. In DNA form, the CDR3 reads TGTGCCAGCAGCGCCGGGGGTCCGACTGGAAACACCATATATTTT. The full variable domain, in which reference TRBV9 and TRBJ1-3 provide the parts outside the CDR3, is DSGVTQTPKHLITATGQRVTLRCSPRSGDLSVYWYQQSLDQGLQFLIQYYNGEERAKGNILERFSAQQFPDLHSELNLSSLELGDSALYFCASSAGGPTGNTIYFGEGSWLTVV.

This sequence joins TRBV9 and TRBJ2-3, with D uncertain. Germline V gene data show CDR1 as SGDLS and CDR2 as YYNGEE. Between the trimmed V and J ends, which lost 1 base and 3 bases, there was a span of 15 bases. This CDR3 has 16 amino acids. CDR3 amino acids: CASSVIGDVRTDTQYF. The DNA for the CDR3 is TGTGCCAGCAGCGTAATCGGAGATGTCCGGACAGATACGCAGTATTTT.

The CDR3 here is CSVARTGGNIQYF. For the CDR3, the DNA is TGCAGCGTTGCAAGAACCGGCGGAAACATTCAGTACTTC. This chain joins TRBV29-1 and TRBJ2-4, with D unclear. In germline, CDR1 is SQVTM, CDR2 ANQGSEA. The CDR3 is 13 residues long. V was trimmed by 4 bases and J by 6 bases, leaving 13 bases between them.

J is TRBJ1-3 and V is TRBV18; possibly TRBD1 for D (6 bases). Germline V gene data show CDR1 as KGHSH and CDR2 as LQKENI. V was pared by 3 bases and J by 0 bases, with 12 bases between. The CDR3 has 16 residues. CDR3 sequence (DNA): TGTGCCAGCTCACCTCAGGACAGCAGCTCTGGAAACACCATATATTTT. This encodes CASSPQDSSSGNTIYF.

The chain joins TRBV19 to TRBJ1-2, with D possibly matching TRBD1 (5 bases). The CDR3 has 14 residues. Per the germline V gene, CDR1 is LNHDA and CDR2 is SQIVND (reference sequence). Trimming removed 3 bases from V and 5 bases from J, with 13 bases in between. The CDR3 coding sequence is TGTGCCAGTAGTATCGGGAGTGGGACGTATGGCTACACCTTC. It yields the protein CASSIGSGTYGYTF.

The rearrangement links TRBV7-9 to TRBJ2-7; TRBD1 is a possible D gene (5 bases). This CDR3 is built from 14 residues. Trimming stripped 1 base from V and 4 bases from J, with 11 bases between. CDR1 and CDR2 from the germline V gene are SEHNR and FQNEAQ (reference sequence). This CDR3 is CASSLGQLPYEQYF. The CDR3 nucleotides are TGTGCCAGCAGCTTAGGACAGCTCCCGTACGAGCAGTACTTC. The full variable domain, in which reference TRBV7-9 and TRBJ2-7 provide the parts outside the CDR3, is DTGVSQNPRHKITKRGQNVTFRCDPISEHNRLYWYRQTLGQGPEFLTYFQNEAQLEKSRLLSDRFSAERPKGSFSTLEIQRTEQGDSAMYLCASSLGQLPYEQYFGPGTRLTVT.

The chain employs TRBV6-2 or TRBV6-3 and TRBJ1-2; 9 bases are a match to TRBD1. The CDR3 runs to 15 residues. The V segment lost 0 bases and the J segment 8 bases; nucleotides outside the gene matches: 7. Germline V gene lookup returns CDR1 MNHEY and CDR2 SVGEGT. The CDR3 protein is CASSYSGTGTLGYTF. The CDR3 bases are TGTGCCAGCAGTTACTCCGGGACAGGGACCCTGGGCTACACCTTC.

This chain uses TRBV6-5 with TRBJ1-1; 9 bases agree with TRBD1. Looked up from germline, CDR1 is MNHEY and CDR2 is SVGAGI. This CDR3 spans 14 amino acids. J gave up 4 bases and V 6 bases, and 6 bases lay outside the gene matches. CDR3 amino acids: CASSSDRGGTEAFF. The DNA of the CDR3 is TGTGCCAGCAGCTCGGACAGGGGAGGCACTGAAGCTTTCTTT.

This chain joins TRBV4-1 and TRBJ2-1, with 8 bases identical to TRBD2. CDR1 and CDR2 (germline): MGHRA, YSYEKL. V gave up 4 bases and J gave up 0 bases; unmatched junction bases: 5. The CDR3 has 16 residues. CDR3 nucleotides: TGCGCCAGCAGCCGGGGGAGCGGGAGCTCCTACAATGAGCAGTTCTTC. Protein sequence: CASSRGSGSSYNEQFF.

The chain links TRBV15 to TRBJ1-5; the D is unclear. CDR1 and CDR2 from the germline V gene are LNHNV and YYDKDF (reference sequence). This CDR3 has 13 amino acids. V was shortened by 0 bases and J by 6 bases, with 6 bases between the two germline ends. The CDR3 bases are TGTGCCACCAGCAGAGATCGGAGTCAGCCCCAGCATTTT. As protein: CATSRDRSQPQHF.

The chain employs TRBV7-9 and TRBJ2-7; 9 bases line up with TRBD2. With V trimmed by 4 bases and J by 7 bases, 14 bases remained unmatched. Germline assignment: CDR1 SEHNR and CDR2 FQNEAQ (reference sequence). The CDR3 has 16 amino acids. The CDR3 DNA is TGTGCCAGCAGCTCCCGGCGGGAGGGGCCCGCGGGAGAGCAGTACTTC. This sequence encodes CASSSRREGPAGEQYF.

The CDR3 coding sequence is TGTGCCAGCAGCCCCGAGGAAGGCCGGAGCTCCTACGAGCAGTACTTC. It translates to CASSPEEGRSSYEQYF. This chain uses TRBV5-4 with TRBJ2-7; D uncertain. The V and J ends lost 4 bases and 0 bases respectively, with 17 bases between them. This CDR3 comprises 16 residues. Germline lookup yields CDR1 SGHNT and CDR2 YYREEE (reference sequence).